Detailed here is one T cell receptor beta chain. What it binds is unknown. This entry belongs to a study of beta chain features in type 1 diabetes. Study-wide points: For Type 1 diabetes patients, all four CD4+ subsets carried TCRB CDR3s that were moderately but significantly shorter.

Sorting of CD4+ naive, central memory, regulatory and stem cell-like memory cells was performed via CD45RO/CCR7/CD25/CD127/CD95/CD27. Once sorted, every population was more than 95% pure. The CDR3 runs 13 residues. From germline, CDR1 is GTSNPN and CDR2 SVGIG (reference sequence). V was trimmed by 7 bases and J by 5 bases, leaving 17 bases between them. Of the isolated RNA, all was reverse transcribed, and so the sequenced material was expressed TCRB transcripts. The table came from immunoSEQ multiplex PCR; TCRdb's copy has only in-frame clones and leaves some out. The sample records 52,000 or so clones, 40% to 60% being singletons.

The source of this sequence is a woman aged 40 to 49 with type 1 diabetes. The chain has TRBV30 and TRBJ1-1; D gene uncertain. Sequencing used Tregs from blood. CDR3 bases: TGTGCCTCCACCCGGCAGCGGGGAACTGAAGCTTTCTTT. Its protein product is CASTRQRGTEAFF.